The TCR beta chain described here comes from a study of blood T cell repertoires in COVID-19. Profiled with immunoSEQ multiplex PCR; TCRdb holds only in-frame clones, not every one. Of fewer than 250,000 clones listed, 80% to 90% are singletons. V shed 5 bases and J 0 bases; nucleotides not matched to a gene: 7. Germline CDR1 and CDR2: SGHRS and YFSETQ. The CDR3 sequence is 15 residues long. This clonotype originated in a man aged 45-65 years with acute or convalescent COVID-19. The V call is TRBV5-1, the J call TRBJ1-1, with 7 bases that match TRBD1. Sequencing was performed on peripheral blood. Here the CDR3 DNA reads TGCGCCAGCAGATATGCCGGGACAGTGAACACTGAAGCTTTCTTT. Its protein is CASRYAGTVNTEAFF.